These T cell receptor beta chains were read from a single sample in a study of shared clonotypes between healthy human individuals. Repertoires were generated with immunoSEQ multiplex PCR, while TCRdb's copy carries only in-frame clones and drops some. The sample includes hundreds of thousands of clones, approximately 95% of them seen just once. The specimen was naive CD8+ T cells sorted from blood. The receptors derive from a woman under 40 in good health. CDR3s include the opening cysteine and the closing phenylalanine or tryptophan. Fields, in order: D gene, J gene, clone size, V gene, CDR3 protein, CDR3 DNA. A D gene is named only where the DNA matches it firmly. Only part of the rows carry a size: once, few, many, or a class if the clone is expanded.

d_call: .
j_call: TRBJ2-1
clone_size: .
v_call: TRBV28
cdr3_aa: CASSFSFGGLDNEQFF
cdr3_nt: TGTGCCAGCAGTTTTAGTTTTGGTGGCCTTGACAATGAGCAGTTCTTC

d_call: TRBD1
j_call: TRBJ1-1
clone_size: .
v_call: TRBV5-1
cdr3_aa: CASSSSGTGKSENTDTEAFF
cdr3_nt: TGCGCCAGCAGCTCGTCCGGGACAGGGAAGTCTGAGAATACGGACACTGAAGCTTTCTTT

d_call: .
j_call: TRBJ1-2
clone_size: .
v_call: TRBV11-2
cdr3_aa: CASSPAGGSLYGYTF
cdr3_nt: TGTGCCAGCAGCCCAGCGGGGGGCAGTCTTTATGGCTACACCTTC

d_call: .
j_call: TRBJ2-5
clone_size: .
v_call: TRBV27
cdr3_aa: CASGAQIQETQYF
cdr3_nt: TGTGCCAGCGGTGCTCAGATCCAAGAGACCCAGTACTTC

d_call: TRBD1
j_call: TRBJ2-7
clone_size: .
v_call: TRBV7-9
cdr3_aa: CASTTTGANSYEQYF
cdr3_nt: TGTGCCAGCACTACTACAGGGGCAAACTCCTACGAGCAGTACTTC

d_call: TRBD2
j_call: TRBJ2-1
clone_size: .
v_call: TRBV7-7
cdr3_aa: CASSQLAGVGNEQFF
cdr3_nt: TGTGCCAGCAGCCAACTAGCGGGAGTAGGCAATGAGCAGTTCTTC

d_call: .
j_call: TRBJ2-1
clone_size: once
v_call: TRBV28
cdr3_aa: CASRTYNEQFF
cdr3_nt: TGTGCCAGCAGGACCTACAATGAGCAGTTCTTC

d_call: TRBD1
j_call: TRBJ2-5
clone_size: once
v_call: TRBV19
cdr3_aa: CASSLDRDQETQYF
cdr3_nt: TGTGCCAGTAGCCTCGACAGGGACCAAGAGACCCAGTACTTC

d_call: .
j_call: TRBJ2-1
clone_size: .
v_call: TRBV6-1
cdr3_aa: CASSRGGQNRHEQFF
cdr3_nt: TGTGCCAGCAGCCGCGGGGGACAGAACCGGCATGAGCAGTTCTTC

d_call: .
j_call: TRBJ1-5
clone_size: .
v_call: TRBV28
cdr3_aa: CASSLVGAQHF
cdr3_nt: TGTGCCAGCAGCCTGGTTGGGGCCCAGCATTTT

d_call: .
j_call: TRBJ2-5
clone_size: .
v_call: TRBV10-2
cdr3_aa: CASSVLARAETQYF
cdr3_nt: TGCGCCAGCAGTGTTCTAGCGAGGGCGGAGACCCAGTACTTC

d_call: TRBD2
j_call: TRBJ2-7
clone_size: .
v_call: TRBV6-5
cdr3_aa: CASRQARTSGIEQYF
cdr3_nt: TGTGCCAGCCGTCAGGCCAGGACTAGCGGGATCGAGCAGTACTTC

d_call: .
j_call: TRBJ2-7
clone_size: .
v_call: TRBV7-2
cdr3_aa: CASSLEGGSSSYEQYF
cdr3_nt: TGTGCCAGCAGCTTAGAGGGCGGCTCGAGCTCCTACGAGCAGTACTTC

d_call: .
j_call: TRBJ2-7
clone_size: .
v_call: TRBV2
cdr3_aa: CASISGRAGDRSYEQYF
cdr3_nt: TGTGCCAGCATTAGTGGAAGGGCAGGCGATCGCTCCTACGAGCAGTACTTC

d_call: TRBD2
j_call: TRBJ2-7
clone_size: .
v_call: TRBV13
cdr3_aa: CASSSRLAGDHEQYF
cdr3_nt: TGTGCCAGCAGCTCAAGACTAGCGGGAGATCACGAGCAGTACTTC

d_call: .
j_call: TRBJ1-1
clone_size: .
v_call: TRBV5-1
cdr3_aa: CASSYGPEAFF
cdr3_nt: TGCGCCAGCAGCTATGGACCCGAAGCTTTCTTT

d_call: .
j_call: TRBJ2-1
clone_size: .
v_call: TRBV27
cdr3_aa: CASGNGGPFGEQFF
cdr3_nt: TGTGCCAGCGGGAACGGGGGACCCTTCGGTGAGCAGTTCTTC

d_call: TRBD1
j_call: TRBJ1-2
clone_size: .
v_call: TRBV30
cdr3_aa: CAWSLTGFVDGYTF
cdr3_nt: TGTGCCTGGAGCCTGACAGGGTTTGTCGATGGCTACACCTTC

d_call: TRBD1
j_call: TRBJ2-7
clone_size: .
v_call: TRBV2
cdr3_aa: CASKTGMSYEQYF
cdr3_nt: TGTGCCAGCAAGACAGGGATGTCCTACGAGCAGTACTTC

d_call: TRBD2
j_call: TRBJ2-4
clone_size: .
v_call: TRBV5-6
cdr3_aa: CASSLKGGTKNIQYF
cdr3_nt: TGTGCCAGCAGCTTGAAGGGAGGGACCAAAAACATTCAGTACTTC

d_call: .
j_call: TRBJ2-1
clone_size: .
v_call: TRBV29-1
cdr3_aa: CSVEDHGYEQFF
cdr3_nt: TGCAGCGTTGAAGATCATGGATATGAGCAGTTCTTC

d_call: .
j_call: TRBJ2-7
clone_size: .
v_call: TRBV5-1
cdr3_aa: CASSGSSGTYEQYF
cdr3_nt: TGCGCCAGCAGCGGCAGCTCAGGGACCTACGAGCAGTACTTC

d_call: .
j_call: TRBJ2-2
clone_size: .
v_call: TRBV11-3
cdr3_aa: CASSPSINRDSGELFF
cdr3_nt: TGTGCCAGCAGCCCATCGATTAACAGGGATTCCGGGGAGCTGTTTTTT

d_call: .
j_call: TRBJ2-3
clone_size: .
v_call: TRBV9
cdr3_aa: CASSVLGTDTQYF
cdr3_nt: TGTGCCAGCAGCGTATTGGGGACAGATACGCAGTATTTT

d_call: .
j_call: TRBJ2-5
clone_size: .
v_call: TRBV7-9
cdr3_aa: CASSLESRGETQYF
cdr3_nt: TGTGCCAGCAGCTTAGAGTCACGGGGCGAGACCCAGTACTTC

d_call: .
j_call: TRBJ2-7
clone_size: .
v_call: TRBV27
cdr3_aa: CAIAPTASYEQYF
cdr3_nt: TGTGCCATCGCTCCAACAGCTTCCTACGAGCAGTACTTC

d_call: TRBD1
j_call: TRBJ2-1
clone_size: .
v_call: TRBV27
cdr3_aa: CASSITGGTYNEQFF
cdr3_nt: TGTGCCAGCAGCATAACAGGGGGCACCTACAATGAGCAGTTCTTC

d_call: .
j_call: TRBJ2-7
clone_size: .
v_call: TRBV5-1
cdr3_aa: CASSLQRGGYEQYF
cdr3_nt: TGCGCCAGCAGCTTGCAGCGAGGGGGTTACGAGCAGTACTTC

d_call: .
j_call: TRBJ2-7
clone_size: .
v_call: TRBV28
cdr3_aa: CASIPLGQSVSEQYF
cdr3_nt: TGTGCCAGCATTCCCCTAGGACAAAGTGTTTCCGAGCAGTACTTC

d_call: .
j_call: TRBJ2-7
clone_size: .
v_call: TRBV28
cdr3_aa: CASREGSSYEQYF
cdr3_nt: TGTGCCAGCAGGGAAGGAAGCTCCTACGAGCAGTACTTC

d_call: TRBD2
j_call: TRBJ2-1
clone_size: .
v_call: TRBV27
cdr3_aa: CASSLLAGEQFF
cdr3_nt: TGTGCCAGCAGTTTACTAGCGGGGGAGCAGTTCTTC

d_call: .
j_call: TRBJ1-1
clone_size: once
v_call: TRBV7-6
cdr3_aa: CASSTQGQEGSEAFF
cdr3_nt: TGTGCCAGCAGCACCCAGGGGCAGGAAGGCTCTGAAGCTTTCTTT

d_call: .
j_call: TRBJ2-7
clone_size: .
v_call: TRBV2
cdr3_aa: CASRGDEQYF
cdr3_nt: TGTGCCAGCAGAGGGGACGAGCAGTACTTC

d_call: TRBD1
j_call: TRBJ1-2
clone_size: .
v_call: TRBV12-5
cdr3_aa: CASGEGQGAPRGYTF
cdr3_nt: TGTGCTAGTGGTGAAGGACAGGGGGCACCTAGGGGCTACACCTTC

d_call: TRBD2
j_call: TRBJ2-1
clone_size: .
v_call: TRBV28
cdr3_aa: CASGGLAGVSYNEQFF
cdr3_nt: TGTGCCAGTGGGGGGTTAGCGGGAGTCTCCTACAATGAGCAGTTCTTC

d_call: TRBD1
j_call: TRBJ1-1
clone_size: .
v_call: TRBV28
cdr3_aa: CASSTRDSDTEAFF
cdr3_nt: TGTGCCAGCAGTACCCGGGACAGTGACACTGAAGCTTTCTTT

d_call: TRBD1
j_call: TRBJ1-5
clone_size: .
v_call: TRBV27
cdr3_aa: CASSKNDREDQPQHF
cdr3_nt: TGTGCCAGCAGTAAAAACGACAGGGAGGATCAGCCCCAGCATTTT

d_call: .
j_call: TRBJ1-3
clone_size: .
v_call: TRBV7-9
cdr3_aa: CASSLGPVSGNTIYF
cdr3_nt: TGTGCCAGCAGCTTAGGGCCAGTCTCTGGAAACACCATATATTTT

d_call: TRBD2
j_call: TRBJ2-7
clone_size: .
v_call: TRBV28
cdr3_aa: CASRRIAGGVYEQYF
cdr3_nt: TGTGCCAGCCGACGGATAGCGGGTGGGGTCTACGAGCAGTACTTC

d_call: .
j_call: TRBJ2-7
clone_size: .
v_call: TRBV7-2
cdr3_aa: CASSALWQGNYEQYF
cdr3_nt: TGTGCCAGCAGTGCGCTCTGGCAGGGGAACTACGAGCAGTACTTC

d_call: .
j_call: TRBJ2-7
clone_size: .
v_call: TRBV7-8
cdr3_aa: CASSPRRGGTLYEQYF
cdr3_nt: TGTGCCAGCAGCCCCCGTAGGGGCGGGACCCTCTACGAGCAGTACTTC

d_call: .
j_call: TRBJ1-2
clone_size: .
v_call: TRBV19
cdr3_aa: CASETDSYGYTF
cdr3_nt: TGTGCCAGCGAGACTGACAGCTATGGCTACACCTTC